The present entry profiles one T cell receptor (beta chain) with its context. Its antigen is as yet unknown. Random hexamers primed reverse transcription of about 0.5 to 1 ug RNA. TCRdb re-called the immunoSEQ multiplex PCR reads through MiXCR, storing one row per CDR3 protein. The sample carries 130,000 or so distinct CDR3 sequences, approximately 95% recorded once. The sample is drawn from a study of CD8 T cells in Susac syndrome. Study-wide points: It was acknowledged in the study that the number of individuals who were included in its TCR sequencing and HLA analysis was relatively small.

CDR3 length: 13 amino acids. V gave up 1 base and J gave up 4 bases, with 7 bases separating them. CDR1 is SEHNR, CDR2 FQNEAQ, per germline (reference sequence). This receptor was obtained from a human donor with multiple sclerosis. This chain uses TRBV7-9 with TRBJ1-1, with D unresolved. Source material: CD4+ T cells from PBMCs. CDR3 sequence (DNA): TGTGCCAGCAGCTTAGAGGCTGCCACTGAAGCTTTCTTT. Encoded protein: CASSLEAATEAFF.